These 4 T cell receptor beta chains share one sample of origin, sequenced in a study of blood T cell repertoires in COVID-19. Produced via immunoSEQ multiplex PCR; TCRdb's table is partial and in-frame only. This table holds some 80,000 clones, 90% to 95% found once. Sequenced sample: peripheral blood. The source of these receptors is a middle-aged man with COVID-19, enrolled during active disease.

The CDR3 region is CASMGAPPFTEAFF. The CDR3 nucleotides are TGTGCCAGCATGGGAGCCCCCCCCTTCACTGAAGCTTTCTTT. The chain has TRBV2 and TRBJ1-1; D unresolved. The CDR3 spans 14 residues. Germline V gene lookup returns CDR1 SNHLY and CDR2 FYNNEI. The germline V and J ends were trimmed by 7 bases and 4 bases, with 16 bases remaining between them.

CDR3: CASSVGFLTTQETQYF. In nucleotides, the CDR3 is TGTGCCAGCAGCGTAGGTTTCCTTACTACTCAAGAGACCCAGTACTTC. The chain carries TRBV9 and TRBJ2-5, with D unclear. The CDR3 has 16 amino acids. Germline CDR1 reads SGDLS; CDR2 reads YYNGEE. Trimming cost V 0 bases and J 2 bases, with 14 bases left between them.

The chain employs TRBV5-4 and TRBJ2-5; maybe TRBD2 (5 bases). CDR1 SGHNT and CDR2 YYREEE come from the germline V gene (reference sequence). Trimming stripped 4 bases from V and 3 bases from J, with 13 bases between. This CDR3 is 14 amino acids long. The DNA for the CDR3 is TGTGCCAGCAGCCGGGGTCAGAAAGAAGAGACCCAGTACTTC. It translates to CASSRGQKEETQYF.

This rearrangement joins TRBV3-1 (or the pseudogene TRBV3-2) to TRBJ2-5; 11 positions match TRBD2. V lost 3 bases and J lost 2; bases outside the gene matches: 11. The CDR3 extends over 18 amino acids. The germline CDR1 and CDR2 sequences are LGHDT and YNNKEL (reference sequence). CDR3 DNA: TGTGCCAGCAGCCATCTTAGTGGGGCTAGCGGGGGGCAAGAGACCCAGTACTTC. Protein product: CASSHLSGASGGQETQYF.